The entry that follows covers one TCR beta chain sequence. These data originate in a study of blood T cell repertoires in COVID-19. Study background: T cells, B-cell-depleted T cells, or PBMCs provided the cDNA or gDNA that served as material.

Data came from immunoSEQ multiplex PCR; TCRdb stores just in-frame clones and leaves some out. The sample includes approximately 150,000 clones, approximately 86% of them seen just once. The CDR3 is 16 amino acids. Germline CDR1 reads SNHLY; CDR2 reads FYNNEI. Trimming took 4 bases from V and 5 from J; bases not matched to a gene: 11. What was sequenced was peripheral blood. The V gene is TRBV2, the J gene TRBJ1-5, with 7 bases identical to TRBD1. The sequence came from a woman in her sixties with acute or convalescent COVID-19. The CDR3 DNA sequence: TGTGCCAGCAGTGGATTTATGACAGGGCCTGATCAGCCCCAGCATTTT. It codes for CASSGFMTGPDQPQHF.